This section outlines one T cell receptor (beta chain) sequence together with its context. Its antigen is currently unknown. The sample originates from a study of cytomegalovirus exposure and HLA in healthy donors. Findings and caveats of the study: Subsequent analysis showed first-cohort TCR clusters tending to co-occur in about 110 validation repertoires.

Measured with immunoSEQ multiplex PCR; TCRdb has only the in-frame clones, and not every one. Among around 60,000 clones listed, 90% were seen once. The CDR3 totals 15 residues. The V end lost 5 bases, the J end lost 6 bases, and 17 bases lay between the germline ends. The germline gives CDR1 SGHTA, CDR2 FQGNSA. The rearrangement links TRBV7-2 to TRBJ1-5; a possible D gene is TRBD1 (5 bases). Sequenced: PBMCs. The sequence came from a man aged 18 to 30 in good health and CMV-seronegative. The CDR3 sequence: CASSLRDSLVQPQHF. The CDR3 coding sequence is TGTGCCAGCAGCCTTCGCGACAGCTTGGTTCAGCCCCAGCATTTT.